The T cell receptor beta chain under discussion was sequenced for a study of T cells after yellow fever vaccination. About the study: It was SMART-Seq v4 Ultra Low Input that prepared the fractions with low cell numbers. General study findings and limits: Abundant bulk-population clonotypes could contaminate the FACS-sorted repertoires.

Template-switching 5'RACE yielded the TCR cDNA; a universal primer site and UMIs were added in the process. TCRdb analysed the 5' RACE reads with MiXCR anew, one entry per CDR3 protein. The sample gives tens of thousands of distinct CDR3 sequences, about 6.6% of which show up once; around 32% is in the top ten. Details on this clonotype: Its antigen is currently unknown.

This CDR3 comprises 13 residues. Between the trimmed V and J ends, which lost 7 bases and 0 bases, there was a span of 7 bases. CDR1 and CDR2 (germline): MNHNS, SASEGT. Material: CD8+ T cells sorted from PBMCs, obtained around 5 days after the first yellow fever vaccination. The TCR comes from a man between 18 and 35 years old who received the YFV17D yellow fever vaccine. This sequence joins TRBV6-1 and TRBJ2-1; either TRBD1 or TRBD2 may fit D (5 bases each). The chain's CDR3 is CASKGSSYNEQFF. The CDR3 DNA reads TGTGCCAGCAAGGGGAGCTCCTACAATGAGCAGTTCTTC.